The entry that follows covers one T cell receptor beta chain sequence. Antigen: not known. Germline V gives CDR1 DFQATT, CDR2 SNEGSKA (reference sequence). CDR3 size: 12 residues. This sample was taken from a study of monozygotic twins with inflammatory bowel disease. Study outcomes and limitations: The sharing of clonotypes with others was lower in IBD patients than in healthy twins, especially with disease activity. Concordance status among twins (concordant versus discordant) showed no link to repertoire similarity, possibly from limited power.

TCRdb reprocessed the 5' RACE reads, keeping one entry per CDR3 protein, no DNA. This sample's table reports roughly 150,000 distinct CDR3 sequences. This TCR was sampled from a human donor with ulcerative colitis or Crohn's disease, or a healthy co-twin of an affected twin (not recorded which). The specimen was blood. The chain has TRBV20-1 and TRBJ2-7. CDR3 sequence reads: CSARDSGYEQYF.